This entry lists 27 T cell receptor beta chains sequenced from one sample in a study of vaccination effects on CD4 cells after COVID-19. The assay was immunoSEQ multiplex PCR, and TCRdb's table has in-frame clones only and misses some. The sample has about 27,000 clones; around three quarters are singletons. These receptors are not linked to any known antigen. Sequencing was preceded by expansion of antigen-specific CD4+ T cells with viral peptide pools in the ViraFEST assay. The authors isolated CD4+ T cells after around 11 days of culture. Vaccinees lacked prior SARS-CoV-2 infection and tested negative for nucleocapsid antibodies. The sequenced sample was CD4+ T cells from PBMCs cultured with SARS-CoV-2 spike peptides, obtained before COVID-19 vaccination. The receptors stem from a human donor who received a COVID-19 vaccine.

The genes are TRBV3-1 (or the pseudogene TRBV3-2) and TRBJ2-7; maybe TRBD2 (7 bases). Trimming removed 3 bases at V and 3 bases at J, with 15 bases between. CDR1 LGHDT and CDR2 YNNKEL come from the germline V gene (reference sequence). The CDR3 covers 15 residues. This chain's CDR3 is CASSHVRGGLYEQYF. DNA of the CDR3: TGTGCCAGCAGCCATGTAAGGGGGGGGCTCTACGAGCAGTACTTC.

The rearrangement links TRBV21-1 to TRBJ2-2; TRBD2 reflects the table's D call only, with no check against the DNA. TRBV21-1 is classified as a pseudogene. The CDR3 has 13 amino acids. The DNA of the CDR3 is TGTGCCAGCTTCACTACCGTCACCGGGGAGCTGTTTTTT. This translates into CASFTTVTGELFF.

The chain is built from TRBV9 and TRBJ2-5; D not certain. From germline, CDR1 is SGDLS and CDR2 YYNGEE. The CDR3 runs to 15 residues. With 1 base removed from V and 5 bases from J, the gap between germline ends came to 15 bases. CDR3 DNA: TGTGCCAGCAGCGTAAGCGCTAGGCGGTCTGAGACCCAGTACTTC. Protein sequence: CASSVSARRSETQYF.

The table lists this clone with a few counts. Here the CDR3 reads CASSLMDSELFF. The CDR3 coding sequence is TGTGCCAGCAGCTTGATGGACAGTGAACTGTTTTTT. The chain has TRBV5-4 and TRBJ1-4, with D possibly TRBD1 on 6 matching bases. The V end was cut by 1 base, the J end by 12 bases, with 10 bases between. The germline CDR1 and CDR2 sequences are SGHNT and YYREEE (reference sequence). There are 12 residues in the CDR3. Full variable domain (missing parts from reference TRBV5-4 and TRBJ1-4): ETGVTQSPTHLIKTRGQQVTLRCSSQSGHNTVSWYQQALGQGPQFIFQYYREEENGRGNFPPRFSGLQFPNYSSELNVNALELDDSALYLCASSLMDSELFFGSGTQLSVL.

The V gene is TRBV6-5, the J gene TRBJ2-7, with 12 nucleotides matching TRBD2. Losses at the gene ends were 7 bases for V and 5 bases for J; bases not matched to a gene: 6. Germline values: CDR1 MNHEY, CDR2 SVGAGI. The CDR3 is 14 residues long. The CDR3 spells CASIRLAGVDEQYF. As DNA, the CDR3 is TGTGCCAGCATCAGACTAGCGGGAGTTGACGAGCAGTACTTC.

The V gene is TRBV6-5, the J gene TRBJ2-7; no clear D. There are 15 residues in the CDR3. Trimming stripped 3 bases from V and 0 bases from J, with 12 bases between. Germline V gene data show CDR1 as MNHEY and CDR2 as SVGAGI. The CDR3, as DNA: TGTGCCAGCAGTTATATCAACTTGTACTCCTACGAGCAGTACTTC. Amino acid sequence: CASSYINLYSYEQYF.

The chain joins TRBV19 to TRBJ1-2; 8 nucleotides agree with TRBD1. J lost 8 bases, V lost 7 bases, and 15 bases had no gene match. Per the germline V gene, CDR1 is LNHDA and CDR2 is SQIVND (reference sequence). CDR3 length: 15 amino acids. This CDR3 is CASTGAGGMRGGYTF. The CDR3 DNA is TGTGCCAGTACCGGGGCAGGGGGCATGCGAGGAGGCTACACCTTC.

The chain carries TRBV5-1 and TRBJ2-1; 9 bases are shared with TRBD1. This CDR3 contains 14 residues. In germline, CDR1 is SGHRS, CDR2 YFSETQ. V trimming: 3 bases; J trimming: 15 bases; junction bases outside the gene matches: 13. The CDR3 sequence is CASSSAGTGLRRFF. CDR3 sequence (DNA): TGCGCCAGCAGCTCCGCCGGGACAGGGCTGAGGAGGTTCTTC.

This clone was seen a handful of times. V is TRBV25-1 and J is TRBJ2-7; 8 bases fit TRBD2. The V gene's germline CDR1 is MGHDK and CDR2 SYGVNS. J was trimmed by 3 bases and V by 4 bases; bases with no gene match: 8. CDR3 length equals 15 residues. CDR3 DNA sequence: TGTGCCAGCAGTGGACCCGAGCGGGGGTACTACGAGCAGTACTTC. It encodes CASSGPERGYYEQYF.

This rearrangement joins TRBV6-5 to TRBJ1-2; 10 bases map to TRBD1. V shed 0 bases and J 8 bases; nucleotides not matched to a gene: 9. The CDR3 loop spans 16 amino acids. CDR1 and CDR2 from the germline V gene are MNHEY and SVGAGI. Here the CDR3 DNA reads TGTGCCAGCAGTTACTCGGGACAGGGGCTGAGAAGCGGCTACACCTTC. Protein: CASSYSGQGLRSGYTF.

This chain links TRBV5-1 with TRBJ1-3; 8 nucleotides match TRBD1. The CDR3 contains 16 residues. Looked up from germline, CDR1 is SGHRS and CDR2 is YFSETQ. V was clipped by 7 bases and J by 1 base; unmatched bases: 10. CDR3 loop: CASARAGGASGNTIYF. In nucleotides, the CDR3 is TGCGCCAGCGCTCGGGCAGGGGGCGCGTCTGGAAACACCATATATTTT.

The chain employs TRBV11-3 and TRBJ2-5; weak D call: TRBD2 (6 bases). The CDR3 is 15 amino acids. Germline CDR1 is SGHNT and CDR2 is YENEEA. The V gene lost 1 base and the J gene lost 4 bases, with 13 bases spanning the gap. The CDR3 sequence: CASSLGTGGTETQYF. The CDR3 DNA reads as TGTGCCAGCAGCTTAGGTACAGGAGGGACAGAGACCCAGTACTTC.

A few counts support this clone. This sequence joins TRBV27 and TRBJ2-3; D may correspond to TRBD1 or TRBD2 (5 bases each). Trimming removed 8 bases from V and 8 bases from J, with 14 bases in between. The CDR3 is made up of 12 amino acids. CDR1 is MNHEY and CDR2 is SMNVEV in the germline V gene (reference sequence). DNA of the CDR3: TGTGCCAGCCGGTCCGTGAGGGGTACGCAGTATTTT. Protein sequence: CASRSVRGTQYF.

The J gene is TRBJ2-3, the V gene TRBV18; 7 positions agree with TRBD1. V lost 4 bases to trimming and J lost 1 base; unmatched junction nucleotides: 2. Germline CDR1 is KGHSH and CDR2 is LQKENI. The CDR3 totals 14 residues. This CDR3 reads CASSLGQGTDTQYF. The CDR3 DNA follows: TGTGCCAGCTCACTCGGACAGGGCACAGATACGCAGTATTTT.

V is TRBV23-1 and J is TRBJ2-5, with TRBD1 identical over 8 bases. TRBV23-1 has ORF status, its function being uncertain. The ends lost 4 bases at V and 5 bases at J; junction bases unmatched: 12. This CDR3 spans 16 amino acids. CDR3 coding DNA: TGCGCCAGCAGTCCCCAACTCAGGGGGCTGGTGGAGACCCAGTACTTC. The encoded protein is CASSPQLRGLVETQYF.

This chain uses TRBV11-3 with TRBJ1-1, with D hard to call. CDR3 size: 13 residues. Germline values: CDR1 SGHNT, CDR2 YENEEA. V was pared by 3 bases and J by 0 bases, with 5 bases between. Here the CDR3 reads CASSFSVNTEAFF. In DNA form, the CDR3 reads TGTGCCAGCAGCTTCTCAGTGAACACTGAAGCTTTCTTT.

This sequence joins TRBV11-2 and TRBJ2-7; 8 bases are shared with TRBD1. The germline CDR1 and CDR2 sequences are SGHAT and FQNNGV. The CDR3 has 14 residues. Losses at the gene ends were 5 bases for V and 2 bases for J; bases not matched to a gene: 5. The CDR3 protein is CASSPHRGAYEQYF. The CDR3 DNA is TGTGCCAGCAGCCCTCACAGGGGGGCCTACGAGCAGTACTTC.

The chain couples TRBV2 to TRBJ2-7, with 8 bases lining up with TRBD1. Unmatched junction bases numbered 7, after V lost 5 bases and J lost 7 bases. This CDR3 is 13 amino acids long. CDR1 is SNHLY and CDR2 is FYNNEI in the germline V gene. The CDR3 reads CASSQGAVWEQYF. CDR3 nucleotides: TGTGCCAGCAGTCAGGGGGCGGTGTGGGAGCAGTACTTC.

The chain employs TRBV9 and TRBJ2-7, with D tentatively TRBD2 (6 bases). The CDR3 totals 16 residues. The V gene lost 4 bases and the J gene lost 0 bases, with 17 bases spanning the gap. CDR1 and CDR2 (germline): SGDLS, YYNGEE. This CDR3 reads CASSRLSDGSSYEQYF. CDR3 nucleotide sequence: TGTGCCAGCAGCCGTTTGTCAGACGGGAGCTCCTACGAGCAGTACTTC.

This chain uses TRBV7-9 with TRBJ1-6; weak D call: TRBD1 (6 bases). The CDR3 contains 16 residues. Trimming stripped 1 base from V and 5 bases from J, with 12 bases between. The germline CDR1 and CDR2 sequences are SEHNR and FQNEAQ (reference sequence). The DNA of the CDR3 is TGTGCCAGCAGCTTAGGAGGGGGGCTAAATAATTCACCCCTCCACTTT. Translated: CASSLGGGLNNSPLHF. Together with reference TRBV7-9 and TRBJ1-6, the CDR3 gives the full variable domain: DTGVSQNPRHKITKRGQNVTFRCDPISEHNRLYWYRQTLGQGPEFLTYFQNEAQLEKSRLLSDRFSAERPKGSFSTLEIQRTEQGDSAMYLCASSLGGGLNNSPLHFGNGTRLTVT.

This clone was counted a few times. The V call is TRBV3-1 (or the pseudogene TRBV3-2), the J call TRBJ2-2; D gene ambiguous. The CDR3 consists of 12 residues. Germline CDR1 LGHDT, CDR2 YNNKEL (reference sequence). Trimming stripped 4 bases from V and 3 bases from J, with 3 bases between. The CDR3 nucleotides read TGTGCCAGCAGCCCGGACACCGGGGAGCTGTTTTTT. It translates to CASSPDTGELFF.

The chain links TRBV11-2 to TRBJ2-3, with TRBD2 matching over 7 bases. Trimming took 5 bases from V and 2 from J; bases not matched to a gene: 7. Germline V CDR1 and CDR2: SGHAT, FQNNGV. The length of the CDR3 is 15 residues. The CDR3 spells CASSPIAGHTDTQYF. In DNA, the CDR3 is TGTGCCAGCAGCCCAATAGCGGGTCACACAGATACGCAGTATTTT.

This clone was counted between two and nine times. The V and J genes are TRBV5-1 and TRBJ2-2; weak D call: TRBD1 (6 bases). V was trimmed by 2 bases and J by 1 base, leaving 12 bases between them. CDR3 length: 16 residues. The germline V gene encodes CDR1 SGHRS and CDR2 YFSETQ. In nucleotides, the CDR3 is TGCGCCAGCAGCTTAACAGGGTCACGGAACACCGGGGAGCTGTTTTTT. It codes for CASSLTGSRNTGELFF.

The chain employs TRBV24-1 and TRBJ1-2; tentatively, D is TRBD1 (6 bases). The V end was cut by 4 bases, the J end by 8 bases, with 13 bases between. The CDR3 is 13 amino acids. The germline V gene encodes CDR1 KGHDR and CDR2 SFDVKD. In DNA, the CDR3 is TGTGCCACCAGTGAAGACAGGAGTCGAGGCTACACCTTC. Its protein product is CATSEDRSRGYTF.

This clone was recorded only once. The chain combines TRBV20-1 with TRBJ1-2; D is perhaps TRBD1 (5 bases). CDR1 DFQATT and CDR2 SNEGSKA come from the germline V gene (reference sequence). V gave up 3 bases and J gave up 5 bases, with 10 bases separating them. There are 12 residues in the CDR3. CDR3 residues: CSASGGKYGYTF. CDR3 bases: TGCAGTGCTAGTGGGGGAAAATATGGCTACACCTTC.

The chain uses TRBV9 and TRBJ2-5; TRBD2 agrees at 10 bases. CDR1 and CDR2 (germline): SGDLS, YYNGEE. This CDR3 region has 16 residues. J gave up 2 bases and V 2 bases, and 6 bases lay outside the gene matches. This chain's CDR3 is CASSVSGGAGQETQYF. The DNA for the CDR3 is TGTGCCAGCAGCGTGAGCGGGGGGGCAGGGCAAGAGACCCAGTACTTC.

The J gene is TRBJ2-5, the V gene TRBV5-1, with D possibly TRBD1 on 6 matching bases. The CDR3 covers 14 residues. V was clipped by 0 bases and J by 1 base, with 7 bases between them. The germline V gene encodes CDR1 SGHRS and CDR2 YFSETQ. CDR3 coding DNA: TGCGCCAGCAGCTTGGGGACAGCCCAAGAGACCCAGTACTTC. Translation gives CASSLGTAQETQYF.